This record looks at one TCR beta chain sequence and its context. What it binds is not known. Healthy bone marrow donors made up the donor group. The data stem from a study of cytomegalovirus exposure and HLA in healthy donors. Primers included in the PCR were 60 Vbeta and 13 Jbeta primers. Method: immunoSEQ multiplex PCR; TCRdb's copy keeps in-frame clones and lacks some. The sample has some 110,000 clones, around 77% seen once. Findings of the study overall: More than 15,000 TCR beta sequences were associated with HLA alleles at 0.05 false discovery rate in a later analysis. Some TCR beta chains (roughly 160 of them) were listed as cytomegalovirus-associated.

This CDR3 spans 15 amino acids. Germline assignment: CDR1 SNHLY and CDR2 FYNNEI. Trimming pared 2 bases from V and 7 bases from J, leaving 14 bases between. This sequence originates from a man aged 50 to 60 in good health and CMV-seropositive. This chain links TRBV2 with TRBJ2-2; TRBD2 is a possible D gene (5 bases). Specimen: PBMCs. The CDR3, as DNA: TGTGCCAGCAGTGAACGGAGGAGCGTGGGCGGGGAGCTGTTTTTT. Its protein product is CASSERRSVGGELFF.